Following are 19 T cell receptor beta chains from one sample sequenced in a study of regulatory T cells in long-lasting Graves disease. iRepertoire HTBI primers and Arm-PCR of CDR3 regions built TCR beta libraries. TCRdb independently ran MiXCR on the multiplex PCR reads; one entry per CDR3 protein. The table shows 440,000 or so distinct CDR3 sequences, with about 15% occurring only once. Documented time point: newly diagnosed GD, antithyroid drugs for less than 3 months. With RNA extracted from PBMCs as input, the TCR library was made. These data were also filed under a second study, of T cells in Graves' hyperthyroidism and ophthalmopathy.

This sample comprised peripheral blood mononuclear cells (PBMCs), obtained at new diagnosis, from a patient treated with antithyroid drugs. The receptor set was obtained from a woman in her twenties or thirties with Graves disease.

There are a few counts of this clonotype. J is TRBJ1-2 and V is TRBV6-1; D remains ambiguous. The CDR3 contains 14 residues. Per the germline V gene, CDR1 is MNHNS and CDR2 is SASEGT. The V gene lost 6 bases and the J gene lost 0 bases, with 11 bases spanning the gap. The chain's CDR3 is CASSRPPSNYGYTF. The CDR3 DNA reads TGTGCCAGCAGCCGCCCGCCTTCTAACTATGGCTACACCTTC.

To note about this clonotype: This may stem from a read error, because a much larger clone lies one nucleotide away. This chain connects TRBV7-2 to TRBJ2-2; a weak D match, TRBD1 (6 bases). V lost 4 bases to trimming and J lost 10 bases, with 16 bases between them. Germline V gene lookup returns CDR1 SGHTA and CDR2 FQGNSA. This CDR3 comprises 14 residues. The CDR3 spells CASSSQQGDEELFF. In nucleotides, the CDR3 is TGTGCCAGCAGCTCTCAACAGGGTGACGAGGAGCTGTTTTTT.

This clonotype was detected ten times or more. CDR3 bases: TGTGCCAGCAGTTACCCCTTCCACAGGACGCGCACAGATACGCAGTATTTT. Encoded protein: CASSYPFHRTRTDTQYF. This rearrangement joins TRBV6-2 or TRBV6-3 to TRBJ2-3; perhaps TRBD1 as D (5 bases). Trimming stripped 2 bases from V and 1 base from J, with 16 bases between. The CDR3 covers 17 residues. CDR1 and CDR2 (germline): MNHEY, SVGEGT.

At least ten counts were recorded for this clonotype. The genes are TRBV7-8 and TRBJ1-1; possibly TRBD1 for D (5 bases). CDR3 length: 17 amino acids. V dropped 6 bases and J dropped 5 bases, with 25 bases sitting between them. Germline V gene lookup returns CDR1 SGHVS and CDR2 FQNEAQ. This chain's CDR3 is CASRLNRGAERRTEAFF. The DNA for the CDR3 is TGTGCCAGCAGGCTAAATCGCGGGGCGGAGAGAAGGACTGAAGCTTTCTTT. Looking up the rest from reference TRBV7-8 and TRBJ1-1 gives the full variable domain: GAGVSQSPRYKVAKRGQDVALRCDPISGHVSLFWYQQALGQGPEFLTYFQNEAQLDKSGLPSDRFFAERPEGSVSTLKIQRTQQEDSAVYLCASRLNRGAERRTEAFFGQGTRLTVV.

V usage is TRBV10-3 and J usage is TRBJ2-7; no clear D gene. Per germline, CDR1 ENHRY and CDR2 SYGVKD. This CDR3 region has 14 residues. The V gene lost 2 bases and the J gene lost 3 bases, with 11 bases spanning the gap. CDR3 sequence: CAISEVFDGYEQYF. In nucleotides, the CDR3 is TGTGCCATCAGTGAGGTTTTCGACGGCTACGAGCAGTACTTC.

As concerns this clonotype: A much larger clone differs by one base, so this may be a read error. The missing conserved phenylalanine or tryptophan at the end of this CDR3 makes a read error likely. V gene TRBV12-3 or TRBV12-4 combines with J gene TRBJ2-7; no clear D gene. This CDR3 spans 11 amino acids. Trimming left V 3 bases short and J 7 bases short, with 7 bases between. CDR3 DNA: TGTGCCAGCAGTTTCCTTCGGGAGCAGTACTCC. Protein product: CASSFLREQYS.

On this clonotype: Possible read error: a much larger clone is one base away. No conserved phenylalanine or tryptophan is present at the end of the CDR3, so a read error is the likely explanation. This chain links TRBV7-2 with TRBJ2-1, with a weak D call TRBD1 (5 bases). Germline V CDR1 and CDR2: SGHTA, FQGNSA. The CDR3 spans 16 residues. V was shortened by 4 bases and J by 8 bases, with 21 bases between the two germline ends. This CDR3 reads CASSSYKGPASHEQFS. CDR3 DNA: TGTGCCAGCAGCTCCTACAAGGGGCCTGCCTCGCATGAGCAGTTCTCC.

This clonotype was seen a few times. The rearrangement links TRBV14 to TRBJ2-6; tentatively, D is TRBD2 (5 bases). V was pared by 2 bases and J by 2 bases, with 10 bases between. Germline V gives CDR1 SGHDN, CDR2 FVKESK. The CDR3 is made up of 16 amino acids. The CDR3: CASSQPGIPGANVLTF. Written as DNA, the CDR3 is TGTGCCAGCAGCCAACCGGGGATCCCTGGGGCCAACGTCCTGACTTTC.

Ten or more counts support this clonotype. The V gene is TRBV30, the J gene TRBJ2-1; 7 bases are shared with TRBD2. This CDR3 is 14 amino acids long. Germline V gene lookup returns CDR1 GTSNPN and CDR2 SVGIG (reference sequence). V lost 3 bases, J lost 4 bases, and 6 bases stayed unmatched. The CDR3 DNA reads as TGTGCCTGGAGGGAGCGGGACGGGTACAATGAGCAGTTCTTC. Translation gives CAWRERDGYNEQFF. Full variable domain (missing parts from reference TRBV30 and TRBJ2-1): SQTIHQWPATLVQPVGSPLSLECTVEGTSNPNLYWYRQAAGRGLQLLFYSVGIGQISSEVPQNLSASRPQDRQFILSSKKLLLSDSGFYLCAWRERDGYNEQFFGPGTRLTVL.

This clonotype occurred many times. The rearrangement joins TRBV20-1 to TRBJ1-2; D remains unclear. The length of the CDR3 is 14 residues. Germline V gene data show CDR1 as DFQATT and CDR2 as SNEGSKA (reference sequence). With 0 bases removed from V and 6 bases from J, the gap between germline ends came to 14 bases. The CDR3 region has the DNA TGCAGTGCTAGAGATCCGGCGGCGGAAAATGGCTACACCTTC. It codes for CSARDPAAENGYTF.

Ten or more counts support this clonotype. The V call is TRBV5-1, the J call TRBJ2-1, with 9 bases that match TRBD2. Per the germline V gene, CDR1 is SGHRS and CDR2 is YFSETQ. This CDR3 spans 15 amino acids. The junction had 6 bases not matched to a gene; V was cut back by 0 bases and J by 8 bases. Here the CDR3 reads CASSLARAGGDEQFF. CDR3 nucleotide sequence: TGCGCCAGCAGCTTGGCCCGAGCGGGAGGTGATGAGCAGTTCTTC.

Ten or more counts support this clonotype. The chain joins TRBV6-2 or TRBV6-3 to TRBJ2-7, with 7 positions matching TRBD1. Germline lookup yields CDR1 MNHEY and CDR2 SVGEGT. V shed 5 bases, J shed 0 bases, and the junction held 7 bases outside the gene matches. The CDR3 contains 15 residues. In DNA form, the CDR3 reads TGTGCCAGCAGTCGGCAGGGGGTGAGCTCCTACGAGCAGTACTTC. Protein: CASSRQGVSSYEQYF.

In the case of this clonotype: This CDR3 fails to terminate in the conserved phenylalanine or tryptophan, so it likely reflects a read error. The DNA is omitted, as the CDR3 cannot be located on it reliably, and the CDR3 follows TCRdb's listing. The V call is TRBV3-1, the J call TRBJ2-7. The CDR3 is 8 amino acids in total, end residues counted. Germline V gene lookup returns CDR1 LGHDT and CDR2 YNNKEL (reference sequence). The chain's CDR3 is CASRPEFG.

At least ten counts were recorded for this clonotype. The chain couples TRBV7-8 to TRBJ2-5; D not resolved. V lost 7 bases to trimming and J lost 5 bases, with 11 bases between them. Germline V lookup: CDR1 SGHVS, CDR2 FQNEAQ. The CDR3 loop spans 12 amino acids. DNA for the CDR3: TGTGCCAGCACCTCTCACGGGGAGACCCAGTACTTC. This translates into CASTSHGETQYF.

V usage is TRBV4-1 and J usage is TRBJ2-7, with unresolved D. Germline lookup yields CDR1 MGHRA and CDR2 YSYEKL. The germline V and J ends were trimmed by 0 bases and 3 bases, with 6 bases remaining between them. CDR3 length equals 13 residues. The CDR3 reads CASSQESYYEQYF. The CDR3 region has the DNA TGCGCCAGCAGCCAAGAGAGCTACTACGAGCAGTACTTC.

This clonotype was picked up many times. The rearrangement joins TRBV14 to TRBJ2-2, with TRBD2 identical over 10 bases. V shed 5 bases, J shed 7 bases, and the junction held 4 bases outside the gene matches. The CDR3 sequence is 14 residues long. The germline V gene has CDR1 SGHDN and CDR2 FVKESK. CDR3 sequence: CASSTRLAGGELFF. CDR3 bases: TGTGCCAGCAGCACACGACTAGCGGGCGGGGAGCTGTTTTTT.

Ten or more counts support this clonotype. The V gene is TRBV5-6, the J gene TRBJ1-1, with D tentatively TRBD1 (6 bases). V was pared by 4 bases and J by 5 bases, with 21 bases between. CDR3 size: 16 residues. Germline V gene data show CDR1 as SGHDT and CDR2 as YYEEEE. The CDR3 DNA sequence: TGTGCCAGCAGCGCACCCCCATGGGGGGCCGAAACTGAAGCTTTCTTT. Translating gives CASSAPPWGAETEAFF.

Notes on this clonotype: At one boundary the junction diverges from the germline segment, which might be a read error. CDR3 nucleotides: TGTGTCAGCTCACCGAACCCGGGTAACTATGGCTACACCTTC. Translating it yields CVSSPNPGNYGYTF. The J gene is TRBJ1-2, the V gene TRBV18; D is unclear. Germline V gene sequence: CDR1 KGHSH, CDR2 LQKENI. The CDR3 spans 14 residues.

The chain links TRBV18 to TRBJ1-1; 7 bases map to TRBD1. The ends lost 4 bases at V and 0 bases at J; junction bases unmatched: 8. The CDR3 spans 16 residues. Germline CDR1 is KGHSH and CDR2 is LQKENI. The CDR3 spells CASSLYRGTVNTEAFF. In DNA form, the CDR3 reads TGTGCCAGCTCACTCTACAGGGGAACCGTGAACACTGAAGCTTTCTTT.